These T cell receptor beta chains were read from a single sample in a study of CD8+CD57+ T cells in acquired aplastic anemia. TCRdb analysed the reads with MiXCR anew, one entry per CDR3 protein. The repertoire holds around 130,000 distinct CDR3 sequences, with roughly 55% as singletons. Sequencing input: sorted CD4+, CD8+, or CD8+CD57+ T cells (not recorded which) from PBMCs. The receptors originated from a human donor with aplastic anemia. The CDR3 runs from the conserved cysteine through the conserved F or W. Fields, in order: D gene, J gene, V gene, clone size, CDR3 protein, CDR3 DNA. D genes are given only for firm matches. Clone size is given for some rows only: seen once, a few or many times, or a class if the clone is expanded.

D: NA
J: TRBJ2-4
V: TRBV27
size: NA
CDR3: CASTHRGGGSNIQYF
DNA: TGTGCCAGCACCCACAGGGGAGGCGGGTCCAACATTCAGTACTTC

D: TRBD2
J: TRBJ2-3
V: TRBV20-1
size: NA
CDR3: CSASMRGGRDTQYF
DNA: TGCAGTGCGAGTATGCGGGGGGGTCGAGATACGCAGTATTTT

D: NA
J: TRBJ2-3
V: TRBV20-1
size: NA
CDR3: CSAAPWLRSTDTQYF
DNA: TGCAGTGCTGCCCCCTGGCTTAGGAGCACAGATACGCAGTATTTT

D: NA
J: TRBJ1-1
V: TRBV20-1
size: NA
CDR3: CSARDKLTYTEAFF
DNA: TGCAGTGCTAGAGATAAACTCACGTACACTGAAGCTTTCTTT

D: NA
J: TRBJ1-2
V: TRBV19
size: many
CDR3: CASSGGTRNYGYTF
DNA: TGTGCCAGTAGTGGGGGAACCCGAAACTATGGCTACACCTTC

D: NA
J: TRBJ1-6
V: TRBV12-3/TRBV12-4
size: NA
CDR3: CASTHAFPDSPLHF
DNA: TGTGCCAGCACTCACGCCTTCCCGGATTCACCCCTCCACTTT

D: TRBD1
J: TRBJ2-7
V: TRBV7-6
size: many
CDR3: CASSPRLGQGKSPYEQYF
DNA: TGTGCCAGCAGCCCTAGACTAGGACAGGGGAAGTCTCCCTACGAGCAGTACTTC

D: TRBD1
J: TRBJ2-5
V: TRBV5-1
size: few
CDR3: CASSVWDRGKETQYF
DNA: TGCGCCAGCAGCGTGTGGGACAGGGGGAAGGAGACCCAGTACTTC

D: NA
J: TRBJ2-7
V: TRBV10-3
size: many
CDR3: CAIGAGYEQYF
DNA: TGTGCCATCGGAGCAGGGTACGAGCAGTACTTC

D: NA
J: TRBJ1-5
V: TRBV2
size: NA
CDR3: CASSEAPSRTSNQPQHF
DNA: TGTGCCAGCAGTGAAGCGCCTTCACGGACTAGCAATCAGCCCCAGCATTTT

D: TRBD2
J: TRBJ2-5
V: TRBV29-1
size: few
CDR3: CSVGSSGGKTQYF
DNA: TGCAGCGTTGGTTCCAGCGGGGGGAAGACCCAGTACTTC

D: TRBD1
J: TRBJ2-7
V: TRBV15
size: NA
CDR3: CATSSRLGGLSYEQYF
DNA: TGTGCCACCAGCAGCCGCCTAGGGGGCTTGTCATACGAGCAGTACTTC

D: NA
J: TRBJ2-1
V: TRBV24-1
size: few
CDR3: CATSDTDRNEQFF
DNA: TGTGCCACCAGTGATACGGACCGAAATGAGCAGTTCTTC

D: TRBD2
J: TRBJ2-2
V: TRBV10-1
size: few
CDR3: CASSGGANTGELFF
DNA: TGCGCCAGCAGCGGGGGGGCGAACACCGGGGAGCTGTTTTTT

D: TRBD2
J: TRBJ2-1
V: TRBV12-5
size: NA
CDR3: CASVLGGEGRGEQFF
DNA: TGTGCTAGTGTCCTGGGCGGGGAGGGAAGGGGTGAGCAGTTCTTC

D: NA
J: TRBJ2-2
V: TRBV19
size: NA
CDR3: CASAGQFAGELVF
DNA: TGTGCCAGCGCCGGACAGTTCGCCGGGGAGCTGGTTTTT

D: TRBD2
J: TRBJ2-3
V: TRBV11-2
size: many
CDR3: CASSPQGGGSTDTQYF
DNA: TGTGCCAGCAGCCCCCAGGGCGGGGGTAGCACAGATACGCAGTATTTT

D: NA
J: TRBJ2-5
V: TRBV24-1
size: NA
CDR3: CATSPFAAPGVETQYF
DNA: TGTGCCACCAGTCCATTTGCAGCCCCAGGTGTGGAGACCCAGTACTTC

D: NA
J: TRBJ1-3
V: TRBV2
size: NA
CDR3: CASSLRASSGNTIYF
DNA: TGTGCCAGCAGTCTCCGGGCGAGCTCTGGAAACACCATATATTTT

D: NA
J: TRBJ1-1
V: TRBV19
size: many
CDR3: CASGEGDTEAFF
DNA: TGTGCCAGTGGGGAGGGAGACACTGAAGCTTTCTTT

D: TRBD1
J: TRBJ2-7
V: TRBV29-1
size: NA
CDR3: CSVEGQGYEQYF
DNA: TGCAGCGTTGAAGGACAGGGCTACGAGCAGTACTTC

D: NA
J: TRBJ2-2
V: TRBV7-6
size: NA
CDR3: CASSHAGQANTGELFF
DNA: TGTGCCAGCAGCCACGCGGGGCAGGCGAACACCGGGGAGCTGTTTTTT

D: TRBD1
J: TRBJ1-4
V: TRBV19
size: once
CDR3: CASSTDPGQSEKLFF
DNA: TGTGCCAGTAGTACAGATCCGGGACAGAGTGAAAAACTGTTTTTT

D: NA
J: TRBJ2-5
V: TRBV18
size: many
CDR3: CASSPDQETQYF
DNA: TGTGCCAGCTCACCCGACCAAGAGACCCAGTACTTC

D: NA
J: TRBJ2-1
V: TRBV19
size: many
CDR3: CASSMRRGVVREQFF
DNA: TGTGCCAGTAGTATGAGACGAGGGGTCGTTCGTGAGCAGTTCTTC

D: TRBD1
J: TRBJ1-6
V: TRBV19
size: few
CDR3: CASSFQGAQNSPLHF
DNA: TGTGCCAGTAGTTTCCAGGGGGCGCAAAATTCACCCCTCCACTTT

D: NA
J: TRBJ2-7
V: TRBV2
size: NA
CDR3: CASSENRDANCEQYF
DNA: TGTGCCAGCAGTGAAAACAGGGATGCTAACTGCGAGCAGTACTTC

D: TRBD2
J: TRBJ2-5
V: TRBV20-1
size: NA
CDR3: CSASDRLAGGTETQYF
DNA: TGCAGTGCTAGTGACCGACTAGCGGGGGGCACAGAGACCCAGTACTTC

D: NA
J: TRBJ2-1
V: TRBV13
size: NA
CDR3: CASRRPTAPPYNEQFF
DNA: TGTGCCAGCAGGAGACCCACGGCTCCTCCTTACAATGAGCAGTTCTTC

D: TRBD2
J: TRBJ2-1
V: TRBV2
size: NA
CDR3: CASSALAGEGEQFF
DNA: TGTGCCAGCAGCGCACTAGCGGGGGAGGGTGAGCAGTTCTTC

D: NA
J: TRBJ1-6
V: TRBV10-3
size: NA
CDR3: CAISDPASPLHF
DNA: TGTGCCATCAGTGACCCAGCTTCACCCCTCCACTTT

D: NA
J: TRBJ1-4
V: TRBV28
size: once
CDR3: CASTPGADEKLFF
DNA: TGTGCCAGCACGCCGGGGGCAGATGAAAAACTGTTTTTT

D: TRBD1
J: TRBJ1-3
V: TRBV2
size: NA
CDR3: CASSPGQGAGNTIYF
DNA: TGTGCCAGCAGTCCCGGACAGGGGGCCGGAAACACCATATATTTT

D: TRBD1
J: TRBJ2-7
V: TRBV5-1
size: NA
CDR3: CASSSQGWNEQYF
DNA: TGCGCCAGCAGCTCACAGGGGTGGAACGAGCAGTACTTC

D: NA
J: TRBJ1-1
V: TRBV24-1
size: few
CDR3: CATSDPPTGEAFF
DNA: TGTGCCACCAGTGATCCACCGACAGGAGAAGCTTTCTTT

D: NA
J: TRBJ2-1
V: TRBV29-1
size: NA
CDR3: CSVEDGLVPEQLF
DNA: TGCAGCGTTGAAGATGGGCTAGTGCCTGAGCAGCTCTTC

D: NA
J: TRBJ2-7
V: TRBV7-3
size: NA
CDR3: CATQRAPSYEQYF
DNA: TGTGCCACCCAACGGGCCCCCTCCTACGAGCAGTACTTC

D: TRBD2
J: TRBJ2-7
V: TRBV15
size: few
CDR3: CATGRGEGLEEQYF
DNA: TGTGCCACCGGACGAGGGGAGGGCCTAGAGGAGCAGTACTTC

D: NA
J: TRBJ2-1
V: TRBV10-1
size: few
CDR3: CASSEREAGEQFF
DNA: TGCGCCAGCAGTGAAAGGGAGGCGGGTGAGCAGTTCTTC

D: NA
J: TRBJ2-7
V: TRBV19
size: few
CDR3: CASSMTGTPYEQYF
DNA: TGTGCCAGTAGTATGACAGGTACCCCCTACGAGCAGTACTTC

D: TRBD1
J: TRBJ1-2
V: TRBV20-1
size: NA
CDR3: CSAEKTGIGYTF
DNA: TGCAGTGCCGAAAAGACAGGGATCGGCTACACCTTC

D: NA
J: TRBJ2-3
V: TRBV9
size: NA
CDR3: CASSVATRGGGDTDTQYF
DNA: TGTGCCAGCAGCGTAGCTACGAGGGGGGGGGGCGACACAGATACGCAGTATTTT

D: TRBD1
J: TRBJ2-2
V: TRBV10-3
size: once
CDR3: CAISEGRGLGTGELFF
DNA: TGTGCCATCAGTGAGGGCAGGGGGCTAGGTACCGGGGAGCTGTTTTTT

D: NA
J: TRBJ2-1
V: TRBV20-1
size: few
CDR3: CSAAQGYSYNEQFF
DNA: TGCAGTGCCGCGCAGGGGTACTCCTACAATGAGCAGTTCTTC

D: NA
J: TRBJ1-1
V: TRBV24-1
size: NA
CDR3: CATSAAGKAFF
DNA: TGTGCCACCAGTGCGGCAGGGAAAGCTTTCTTT

D: TRBD1
J: TRBJ1-1
V: TRBV5-6
size: NA
CDR3: CASSSGTGVPEAFF
DNA: TGTGCCAGCAGCTCCGGGACAGGGGTACCTGAAGCTTTCTTT

D: NA
J: TRBJ2-7
V: TRBV5-6
size: NA
CDR3: CASSLGGSRHEQYF
DNA: TGTGCCAGCAGTTTAGGGGGGAGCCGACACGAGCAGTACTTC

D: TRBD2
J: TRBJ2-5
V: TRBV7-6
size: many
CDR3: CASSLASGGIQETQYF
DNA: TGTGCCAGCAGCTTAGCTAGCGGGGGGATCCAAGAGACCCAGTACTTC

D: NA
J: TRBJ1-2
V: TRBV13
size: many
CDR3: CASSSRGLGNYGYTF
DNA: TGTGCCAGCAGCTCAAGGGGTCTAGGGAACTATGGCTACACCTTC

D: TRBD1
J: TRBJ1-1
V: TRBV11-2
size: NA
CDR3: CASRRTDRGITEAFF
DNA: TGTGCCAGCAGGAGGACAGACAGGGGTATCACTGAAGCTTTCTTT

D: TRBD2
J: TRBJ2-7
V: TRBV18
size: few
CDR3: CASSPPAGAYEQYF
DNA: TGTGCCAGCTCACCACCGGCGGGGGCCTACGAGCAGTACTTC

D: NA
J: TRBJ1-1
V: TRBV29-1
size: once
CDR3: CSVGGQGVRTEAFF
DNA: TGCAGCGTTGGAGGGCAGGGTGTAAGGACTGAAGCTTTCTTT

D: TRBD1
J: TRBJ1-5
V: TRBV7-2
size: many
CDR3: CASSLQGFNQPQHF
DNA: TGTGCCAGCAGCCTACAGGGGTTCAATCAGCCCCAGCATTTT

D: NA
J: TRBJ1-2
V: TRBV7-2
size: NA
CDR3: CASSPETNYGYTF
DNA: TGTGCCAGCAGTCCGGAAACTAACTATGGCTACACCTTC

D: TRBD2
J: TRBJ2-1
V: TRBV6-5
size: many
CDR3: CAATSGLEQFF
DNA: TGTGCCGCAACTAGCGGACTGGAGCAGTTCTTC

D: TRBD2
J: TRBJ2-7
V: TRBV29-1
size: many
CDR3: CSVDGTSGVEQYF
DNA: TGCAGCGTAGACGGGACTAGCGGTGTGGAGCAGTACTTC

D: NA
J: TRBJ2-7
V: TRBV7-6
size: few
CDR3: CASSPGRNYEQYF
DNA: TGTGCCAGCAGCCCCGGCAGGAACTACGAGCAGTACTTC